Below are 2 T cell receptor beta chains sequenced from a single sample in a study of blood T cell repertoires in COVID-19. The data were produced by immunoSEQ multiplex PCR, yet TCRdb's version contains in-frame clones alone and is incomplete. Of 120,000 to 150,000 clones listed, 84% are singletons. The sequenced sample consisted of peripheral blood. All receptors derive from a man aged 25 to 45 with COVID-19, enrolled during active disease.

The CDR3 reads CASSIAGANEQFF. The CDR3, as DNA: TGTGCCAGTAGTATCGCGGGGGCCAATGAGCAGTTCTTC. J is TRBJ2-1 and V is TRBV19; tentative D call: TRBD2 (7 bases). In germline, CDR1 is LNHDA, CDR2 SQIVND (reference sequence). The CDR3 consists of 13 residues. The V end lost 3 bases, the J end lost 6 bases, and 9 bases lay between the germline ends.

CDR3 region: CAISESSHRPNYGYTF. CDR3 in DNA: TGTGCCATCAGTGAGTCCTCCCACAGGCCGAACTATGGCTACACCTTC. The rearrangement uses TRBV10-3 and TRBJ1-2, with D possibly matching TRBD1 (5 bases). Trimming took 0 bases from V and 2 from J, leaving 13 bases between them. CDR3 length: 16 residues. From germline, CDR1 is ENHRY and CDR2 SYGVKD.